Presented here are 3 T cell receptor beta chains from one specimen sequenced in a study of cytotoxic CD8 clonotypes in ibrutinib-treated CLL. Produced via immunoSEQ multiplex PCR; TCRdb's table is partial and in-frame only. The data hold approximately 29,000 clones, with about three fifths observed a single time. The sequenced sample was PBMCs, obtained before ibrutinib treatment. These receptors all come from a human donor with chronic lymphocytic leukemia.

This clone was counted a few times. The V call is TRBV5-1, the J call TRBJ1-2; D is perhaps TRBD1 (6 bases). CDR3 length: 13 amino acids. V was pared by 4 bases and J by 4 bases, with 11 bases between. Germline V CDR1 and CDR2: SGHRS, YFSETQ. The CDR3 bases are TGCGCCAGCAGCCCGGGACAAAGCTATGGCTACACCTTC. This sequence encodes CASSPGQSYGYTF.

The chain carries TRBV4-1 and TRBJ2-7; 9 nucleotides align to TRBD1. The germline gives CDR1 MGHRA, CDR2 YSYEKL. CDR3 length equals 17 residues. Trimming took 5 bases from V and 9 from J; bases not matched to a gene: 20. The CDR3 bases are TGCGCCAGCAGCTACGAACCTGACAGGGGGTTGGGAATCGGGCAGTACTTC. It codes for CASSYEPDRGLGIGQYF.

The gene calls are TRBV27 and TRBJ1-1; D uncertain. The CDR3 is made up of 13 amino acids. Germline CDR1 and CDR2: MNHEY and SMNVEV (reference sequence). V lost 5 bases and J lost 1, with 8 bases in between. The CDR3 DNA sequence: TGTGCCAGCAGTCCTACAGCGAACACTGAAGCTTTCTTT. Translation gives CASSPTANTEAFF.